Sequencing of this T cell receptor beta chain was carried out in a study of Tregs in tolerant kidney transplant recipients (dated by TCRdb to about 2019). Concerning the study at large: TCRbeta sequencing was used in the study to identify donor-specific regulatory T cells before combined kidney and bone marrow transplantation, and the identified cells were then tracked after transplant.

The investigation overall reported the following: The study was limited by small patient numbers, and the findings need validation in larger populations and under other immunosuppression protocols. For some patients, the PCR primers changed as time went on, which meant samples from those patients could not be compared with one another at the nucleotide level. Although technical replication error seemed to be minimal, the question of biological reproducibility was not addressed directly. The most biologically relevant and donor-specific TCRbeta repertoire appeared to be identified by expanding Tregs with activated donor B cells. In tolerant patients, the expansion of donor-specific Tregs was greater than global Treg expansion, suggesting that the expansion was antigen-driven rather than nonspecific.

For TCRbeta CDR3 sequencing, genomic DNA was extracted from sorted cells using the QIAGEN DNeasy Blood and Tissue Kit. High-throughput TCRbeta CDR3 sequencing, including PCR amplification with bias correction and internal controls, was performed commercially through immunoSEQ. Per the authors' processing: Unique productive TCRbeta sequences were defined by CDR3 nucleotide sequence where primers matched, and otherwise by CDR3 amino acid sequence together with Vbeta and Jbeta genes. As a correction for sorting error, sequences shared between sorted populations at a frequency ratio of 2:1 or less were discarded, and the remaining shared sequences were assigned to the higher population. A sequence counted as donor-reactive if, in CFSE-low cells, the sequence had a frequency of at least 0.01% and was expanded at least 5-fold compared with unstimulated cells. Jensen-Shannon divergence, calculated on the top 100 TCRbeta sequences ranked by frequency, was used to quantify repertoire divergence. For samples with multiple sequencing runs, sorting error was corrected separately for each run before the runs were pooled. Sourced from immuneACCESS, this table was stored by TCRdb with only in-frame sequences that have V and J called. A share of the clones is absent; for the studies checked, an unresolved V gene accounts for under half, and the remainder has no known explanation. D and trimming come from the DNA, and the V and J calls and clone size come from that table. The sample table lists some 56,000 clones, 91% of them with a count of one. Clones ranked in the top ten supply roughly 15% of the sample.

The CDR3 goes from the cysteine to the phenylalanine over 16 residues. Solely the CDR3 DNA is kept, with 48 bases framed from the first base. From the germline V gene (reference sequence), CDR1 is SGHNT and CDR2 is YYREEE. V gives up 4 bases and J gives up 2 bases, and the segment between their germline ends measures 17 bases. Transplants used related donors with nonmyeloablative bone marrow transplantation; mixed chimerism was transient in the human trials. Thawed PBMCs were FACS-sorted into unstimulated Tregs (CD4+CD25+CD127-), CD4+ non-Tregs (CD4+CD25-), CD4 cells and CD8 cells. A few combined kidney and bone marrow transplant recipients from the ITN036ST trial were included as patients, and samples were available only from these trial subjects. Healthy control blood was processed to PBMCs with a Ficoll density gradient and then cryopreserved, whereas patient PBMCs were collected both before and after transplant.

Concerning this clone itself: The antigen it recognizes is unknown. Nothing much larger sits one base from this clone, and base qualities are not available.

The rearrangement joined TRBV5-4 to TRBJ2-3; the D segment could be TRBD1, given 6 matching bases. Sequencing was performed on CD8+ T cells from blood (PBMCs), taken 24 months after the transplant. The sequence derives from a human patient who received a combined kidney and bone marrow transplant. Some T cells present after a transplant may be cells of the graft donor. The sequence in DNA is TGTGCCAGCAGCCTCCCGATGGGACAACCCACAGATACGCAGTATTTT. Its protein reads: CASSLPMGQPTDTQYF. The full variable domain, with segments outside the CDR3 supplied by the reference TRBV5-4 and TRBJ2-3 proteins, appears as ETGVTQSPTHLIKTRGQQVTLRCSSQSGHNTVSWYQQALGQGPQFIFQYYREEENGRGNFPPRFSGLQFPNYSSELNVNALELDDSALYLCASSLPMGQPTDTQYFGPGTRLTVL.